This TCR beta chain was found in a study of CD4 T cells in relation to SARS-CoV-2 and coronaviruses (dated by TCRdb to the early 2020s). Concerning the study at large: Patient-derived lymphoblastoid cell lines were used to map the HLA restriction of shared crossreactive spike epitopes. Expansion assays from other donors in the study were sequenced with a different, Illumina-based TCR-beta assay. The Adaptive Biotechnologies TCR-sequencing kit was used to sequence samples from a few pre-COVID donors and the naive versus memory experiments, whereas other data were Illumina-based. At the level of individual TCR clonotypes, the study measured memory CD4+ T cell crossreactivity between SARS-CoV-2 spike protein and common cold coronavirus spike proteins. On the study overall, not on this receptor specifically: Naive versus memory sequencing indicated the assay detects memory recall responses rather than primary responses primed during culture. Crossreactivity analysis centred on spike protein, so crossreactivity against other viral proteins was not assessed. Pre-pandemic and post-infection samples were not both contributed by any donor, so tracing of the source of pre-existing responses was limited. Roughly 65% of donors had memory CD4+ clonotypes that crossrecognized SARS-CoV-2 and at least one common cold coronavirus spike. Small numbers of patients and of tested TCRs limited the study. Compared with monoreactive clones, crossreactive clones had significantly weaker SARS-CoV-2-driven expansion, a result consistent with antigenic imprinting.

The germline V gene sets CDR1 to SGHRS and CDR2 to YFSETQ. V drops 1 base and J drops 4 bases, leaving 8 bases in between. Taken from cysteine to phenylalanine, the CDR3 has 14 residues. Only the CDR3 portion is preserved as DNA: 42 bases, with reading frame beginning at the first base. Deep-resolution immunoSEQ TCR-beta sequencing was performed on DNA from uncultured naive and memory CD4+ T cells. Per the source publication's procedure: During preprocessing, nonproductive sequences were removed, along with CDR3s that did not begin with C, did not end with F or W, or were shorter than 7 amino acids. Cultured and uncultured naive and memory CD4+ repertoires were searched for previously identified spike- and CEF-reactive CDR3s. After three terminal residues were trimmed from each end, CDR3 homology was quantified as pairwise Levenshtein distance using the stringdist R package. Here the immuneACCESS table is served through TCRdb, limited to in-frame sequences with V and J called. Missing clones are a known gap in these copies; in checked studies unresolved V genes cover under half, and the rest lacks a known reason. That table is the source of V, J and clone size, and D and trimming were worked out from the DNA. The sample data list about 65,000 clones, and over 80% of these were observed just once. Around 1.6% of the sample belongs to the ten largest clones.

This clone was seen a few times. What antigen it recognizes has not been identified. No quality values exist for individual bases; no much larger clone is one base distant. CD4+ T cells from unexposed donors were collected before the COVID-19 pandemic (2011-2018). Naive and memory CD4+ T cells were separated from cryopreserved PBMCs by first enriching for CD4 and then performing EasySep naive CD4+ T cell enrichment. Leukapheresis product for the unexposed donors was purchased commercially. Ficoll-Paque PLUS gradient centrifugation was used to isolate PBMCs from leukapheresis product or whole blood. PBMCs were either cryopreserved at -140°C or used fresh in the expansion assay. The QIAamp Micro DNA Kit was used to extract genomic DNA from the CD4+ T cells.

This clonotype was obtained from a human donor in good health. Sequencing input: memory CD4+ T cells from PBMCs. The sample's cell subset or site, from its label and the paper: memory (non-naive) CD4+ T cells. The rearranged segments are TRBV5-1 and TRBJ2-2; the D call is possibly TRBD1 or TRBD2, each sharing 5 bases. The DNA reads TGCGCCAGCAGCTTGATAGGGACCACCGGGGAGCTGTTTTTT. It translates to CASSLIGTTGELFF.